This T cell receptor beta chain was documented in a study of blood T cell repertoires in COVID-19 (dated by TCRdb to 2019 to 2021). Regarding the complete study: The collaborator samples originated in the United States, Italy and Spain and spanned the acute and convalescent phases of COVID-19. The repertoires were released in a freely available public database meant as a resource for research on the immune response to SARS-CoV-2. Samples were obtained from the ongoing ImmuneRACE study (first 160 participants) and from over 1,000 subjects provided by 6 global collaborators. The sample metadata nearly always contained a de-identified subject ID, COVID-19 status, age in years and sex. Where available, HLA class I and class II types were obtained from metadata supplied by the sample provider rather than from assay-based typing. The prospective study material was composed of cDNA or gDNA derived from T cells, B-cell-depleted T cells, or PBMCs. Deeply sampled blood TCRbeta repertoires from subjects exposed to, actively infected with, or recovered from COVID-19 were included in the dataset.

After removal of 5 bases from V and 2 bases from J, the junction retains 5 bases not matched to a gene. The CDR3 runs 14 amino acids, cysteine and phenylalanine included. CDR3 DNA only is kept here, 42 bases in frame from base 1. Per the germline V gene, SQVTM is the CDR1 and ANQGSEA is the CDR2. In the case of this clone: There is no known antigen for this receptor. Base qualities are not recorded, but no much larger clone differs from it by a single base.

One collaborating source in Seattle enrolled patients while the patients were actively infected and followed the patients over time throughout the course of disease. Each collaborating institution followed its own protocols to collect whole blood in K2EDTA tubes. For TCRbeta analysis, collaborator samples were shipped as frozen whole blood, as isolated PBMCs, or as DNA extracted from either sample type. TCRbeta CDR3 regions were amplified from genomic DNA using the immunoSEQ Assay, a bias-controlled multiplex PCR. The paper's data handling went like this. Nucleated cell counts per sample were estimated from amplification of reference gene primers within the assay. To quantify the absolute abundance of each unique TCRbeta CDR3 rearrangement, sequence reads were collapsed and filtered. Productive Simpson clonality was computed per sample as the square root of Simpson's diversity index over productive rearrangements. This is the immuneACCESS table as TCRdb keeps it, with only in-frame sequences that have V and J called. A part of the clones is gone; compared with another copy, unresolved V genes explain less than half, and the rest is unexplained. The V and J calls and clone size come from that table; D and trimming were worked out from the DNA. The sample table shows about 200,000 clones, and around 85% are seen once. 0.9% to 0.95% of the sample belongs to the ten largest clones.

Results the study describes overall, beyond this receptor: The quantity of clinical and demographic metadata differed by source and by participant and was supplied without curation.

The chain uses TRBV29-1 and TRBJ2-2, with 7 bases in between that match TRBD1. Sequencing was performed on peripheral blood. The TCR sequence derives from a man in his 60s with COVID-19, enrolled during active disease. The CDR3 corresponds to CSVWDSRNTGELFF. The bases read TGCAGCGTTTGGGACAGCCGAAACACCGGGGAGCTGTTTTTT.